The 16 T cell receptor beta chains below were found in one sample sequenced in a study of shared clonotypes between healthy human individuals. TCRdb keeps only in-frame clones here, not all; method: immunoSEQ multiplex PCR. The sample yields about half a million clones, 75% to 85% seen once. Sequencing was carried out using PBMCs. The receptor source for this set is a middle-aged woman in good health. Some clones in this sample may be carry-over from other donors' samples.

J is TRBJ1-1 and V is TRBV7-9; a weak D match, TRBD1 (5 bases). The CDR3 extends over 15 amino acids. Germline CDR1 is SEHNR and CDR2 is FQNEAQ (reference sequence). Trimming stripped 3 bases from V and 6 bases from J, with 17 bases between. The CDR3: CASSFLGPEVSEAFF. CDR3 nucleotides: TGTGCCAGCAGCTTTCTGGGACCGGAGGTCTCTGAAGCTTTCTTT.

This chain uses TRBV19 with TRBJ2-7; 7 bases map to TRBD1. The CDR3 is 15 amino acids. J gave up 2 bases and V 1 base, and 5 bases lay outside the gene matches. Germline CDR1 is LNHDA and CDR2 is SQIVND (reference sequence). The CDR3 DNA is TGTGCCAGTAGTATAGGTGGGACAGCTGCCTACGAGCAGTACTTC. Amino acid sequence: CASSIGGTAAYEQYF.

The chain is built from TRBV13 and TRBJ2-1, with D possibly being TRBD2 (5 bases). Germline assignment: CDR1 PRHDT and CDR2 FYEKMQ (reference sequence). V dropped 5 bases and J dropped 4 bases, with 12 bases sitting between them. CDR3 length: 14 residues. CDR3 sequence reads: CASSQRTGYNEQFF. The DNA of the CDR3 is TGTGCCAGCAGCCAGCGGACTGGATACAATGAGCAGTTCTTC.

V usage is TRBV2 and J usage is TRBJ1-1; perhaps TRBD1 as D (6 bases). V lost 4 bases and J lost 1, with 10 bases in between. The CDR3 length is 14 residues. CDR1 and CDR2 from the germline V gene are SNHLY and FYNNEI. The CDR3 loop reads CASSVGGQNTEAFF. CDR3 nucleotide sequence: TGTGCCAGCAGTGTAGGGGGGCAGAACACTGAAGCTTTCTTT.

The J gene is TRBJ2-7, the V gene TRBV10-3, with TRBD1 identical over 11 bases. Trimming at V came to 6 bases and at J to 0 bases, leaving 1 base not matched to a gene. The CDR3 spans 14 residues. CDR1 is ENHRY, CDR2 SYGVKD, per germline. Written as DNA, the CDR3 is TGTGCCATCAGCGGGACAGGGGGCTCCTACGAGCAGTACTTC. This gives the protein CAISGTGGSYEQYF.

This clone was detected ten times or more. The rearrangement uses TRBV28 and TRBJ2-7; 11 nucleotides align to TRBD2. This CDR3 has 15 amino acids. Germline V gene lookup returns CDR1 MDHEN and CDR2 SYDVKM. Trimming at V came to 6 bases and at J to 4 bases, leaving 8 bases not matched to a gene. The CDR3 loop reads CASRTRLAGIYEQYF. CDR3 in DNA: TGTGCCAGCAGGACACGACTAGCGGGAATTTACGAGCAGTACTTC.

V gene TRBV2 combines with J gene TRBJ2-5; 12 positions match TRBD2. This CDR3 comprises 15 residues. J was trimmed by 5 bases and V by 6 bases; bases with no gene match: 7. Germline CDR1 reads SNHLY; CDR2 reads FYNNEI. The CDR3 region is CASSALAGGLETQYF. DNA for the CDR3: TGTGCCAGCAGCGCTCTAGCGGGAGGGTTGGAGACCCAGTACTTC.

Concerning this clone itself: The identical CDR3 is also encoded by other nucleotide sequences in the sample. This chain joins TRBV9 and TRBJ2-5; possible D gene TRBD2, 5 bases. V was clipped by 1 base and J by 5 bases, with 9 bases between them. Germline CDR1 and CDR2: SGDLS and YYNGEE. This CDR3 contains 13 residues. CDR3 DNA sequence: TGTGCCAGCAGCGTACTAACGGGGGAGACCCAGTACTTC. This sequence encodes CASSVLTGETQYF.

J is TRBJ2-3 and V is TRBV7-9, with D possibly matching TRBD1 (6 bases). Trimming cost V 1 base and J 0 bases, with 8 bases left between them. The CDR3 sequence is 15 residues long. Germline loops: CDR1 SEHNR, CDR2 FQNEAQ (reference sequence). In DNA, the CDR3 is TGTGCCAGCAGCTTAGGGGGGCAGAGCACAGATACGCAGTATTTT. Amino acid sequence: CASSLGGQSTDTQYF.

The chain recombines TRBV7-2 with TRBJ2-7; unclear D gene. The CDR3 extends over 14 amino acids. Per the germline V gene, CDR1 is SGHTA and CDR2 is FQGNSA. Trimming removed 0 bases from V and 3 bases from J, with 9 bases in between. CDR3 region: CASSLAWASYEQYF. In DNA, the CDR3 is TGTGCCAGCAGCTTAGCGTGGGCTAGCTACGAGCAGTACTTC.

CDR3 in DNA: TGTGCCAGCAGCTTGCCGGGAGGCCCCACCTACGAGCAGTACTTC. Its protein product is CASSLPGGPTYEQYF. J is TRBJ2-7 and V is TRBV5-6, with TRBD2 matching over 7 bases. CDR1 and CDR2 from the germline V gene are SGHDT and YYEEEE. CDR3 length equals 15 residues. The V gene end was trimmed by 1 base and the J gene end by 2 bases; junction bases not matched to a gene: 6.

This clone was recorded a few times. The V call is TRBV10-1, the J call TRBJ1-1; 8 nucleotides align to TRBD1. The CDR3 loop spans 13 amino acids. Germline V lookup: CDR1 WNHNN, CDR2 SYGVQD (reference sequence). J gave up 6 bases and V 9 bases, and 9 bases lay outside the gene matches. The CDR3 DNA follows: TGCGCCAGTTCGACAGGGGTGATATCTGAAGCTTTCTTT. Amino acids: CASSTGVISEAFF.

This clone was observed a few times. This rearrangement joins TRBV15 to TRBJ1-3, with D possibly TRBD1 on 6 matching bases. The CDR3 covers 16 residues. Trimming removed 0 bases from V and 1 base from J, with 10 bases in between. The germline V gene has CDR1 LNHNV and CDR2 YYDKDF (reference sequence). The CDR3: CATSRERTASGNTIYF. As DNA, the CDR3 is TGTGCCACCAGCAGAGAAAGGACAGCTTCTGGAAACACCATATATTTT.

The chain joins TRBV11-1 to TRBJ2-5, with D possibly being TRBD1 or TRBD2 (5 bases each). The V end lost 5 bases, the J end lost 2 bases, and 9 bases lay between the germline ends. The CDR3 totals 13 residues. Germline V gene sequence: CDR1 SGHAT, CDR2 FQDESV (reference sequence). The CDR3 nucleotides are TGTGCCAGCAGCCGGGACGGACAAGAGACCCAGTACTTC. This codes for CASSRDGQETQYF.

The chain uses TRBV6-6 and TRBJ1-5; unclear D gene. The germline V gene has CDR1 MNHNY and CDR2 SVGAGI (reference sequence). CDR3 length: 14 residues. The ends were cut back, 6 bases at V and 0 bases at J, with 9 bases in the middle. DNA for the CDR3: TGTGCCAGCAGGGATGGGCCTAGCAATCAGCCCCAGCATTTT. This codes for CASRDGPSNQPQHF.

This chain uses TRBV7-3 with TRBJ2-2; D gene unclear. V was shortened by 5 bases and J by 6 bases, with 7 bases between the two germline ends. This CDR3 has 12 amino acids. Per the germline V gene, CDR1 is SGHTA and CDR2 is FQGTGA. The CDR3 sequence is CASSPVAGELFF. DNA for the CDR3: TGTGCCAGCAGCCCAGTGGCCGGGGAGCTGTTTTTT. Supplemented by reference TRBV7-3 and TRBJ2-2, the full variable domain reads GAGVSQTPSNKVTEKGKYVELRCDPISGHTALYWYRQSLGQGPEFLIYFQGTGAADDSGLPNDRFFAVRPEGSVSTLKIQRTERGDSAVYLCASSPVAGELFFGEGSRLTVL.